This entry concerns a single TCR beta chain. It lacks a known antigen. Nothing much larger sits one base from this clone, and base qualities are not available. The data are from a study of blood T cell repertoires in COVID-19 (dated by TCRdb to about 2020). With regard to the full study: Samples from collaborators originated in the United States, Italy and Spain and spanned both the acute and convalescent phases of COVID-19. The prospective study material was composed of cDNA or gDNA derived from T cells, B-cell-depleted T cells, or PBMCs. Deeply sampled blood TCRbeta repertoires from subjects exposed to, actively infected with, or recovered from COVID-19 were included in the dataset. The repertoires were released in a freely available public database meant as a resource for research on the immune response to SARS-CoV-2. The samples were drawn from two sources: the first 160 participants of the ongoing ImmuneRACE study, and 1,000 to 1,500 subjects contributed by 6 global collaborators. The sample metadata nearly always contained a de-identified subject ID, COVID-19 status, age in years and sex. Where HLA class I and class II types were available, the types were taken from metadata supplied by the sample provider, not from assay-based typing.

The immunoSEQ Assay, a bias-controlled multiplex PCR, was used to amplify TCRbeta CDR3 regions from genomic DNA. The original methods were these. The number of nucleated cells in each sample was estimated from the amplification of reference gene primers within the assay. To quantify the absolute abundance of each unique TCRbeta CDR3 rearrangement, sequence reads were collapsed and filtered. For each sample, productive Simpson clonality was calculated as the square root of Simpson's diversity index across productive rearrangements. TCRdb took over this immuneACCESS table, retaining in-frame rearrangements with V and J assigned. Such tables are incomplete; in checked studies, under half of the missing clones stem from an unresolved V gene, and the remainder is unexplained. V, J and clone size are taken as reported in that table, and D and trimming were inferred from the DNA itself. Across this sample there are over 75,000 clones, with 70% to 90% seen only once. The ten largest clonotypes hold around 3% of the sample.

Study-wide conclusions, independent of this receptor: The amount of clinical and demographic metadata varied by source and participant and was provided uncurated.

Whole blood was collected in K2EDTA tubes by collaborating institutions according to the institutions' own protocols. For TCRbeta analysis, collaborators shipped samples as frozen whole blood, isolated PBMCs, or DNA extracted from either of those sample types. The sample taken for sequencing was peripheral blood. The receptor comes from a woman at least 80 years old with acute or convalescent COVID-19.

The CDR3 amino acid sequence is: CASSPDQGGRDNEQFF. The nucleotides are TGTGCCAGCAGCCCAGATCAGGGCGGGAGGGACAATGAGCAGTTCTTC. In this chain, TRBV5-4 is recombined with TRBJ2-1, with 9 bases matching TRBD2. From cysteine to phenylalanine, the CDR3 is 16 amino acids long. Only the CDR3 part of the read is kept: 48 bases, read in frame from the first base. CDR1 and CDR2 are read off the germline V gene (reference sequence) as SGHNT and YYREEE. Relative to germline, V is missing 4 bases and J is missing 5 bases, with 10 bases of the junction outside any gene match.